Sequencing of this T cell receptor beta chain was carried out in a study of blood T cell repertoires in COVID-19 (dated by TCRdb to the early 2020s). General notes on the study: Collaborator samples came from the United States, Italy and Spain and covered acute and convalescent phases of COVID-19. The prospective study material was composed of cDNA or gDNA derived from T cells, B-cell-depleted T cells, or PBMCs. The dataset comprised deeply sampled blood TCRbeta repertoires from subjects exposed to, actively infected with, or recovered from COVID-19. The samples were drawn from the first 160 participants of the ongoing ImmuneRACE study and from under 1,500 subjects provided by 6 global collaborators. The sample metadata nearly always contained a de-identified subject ID, COVID-19 status, age in years and sex. Where HLA class I and class II types were available, the types were taken from metadata supplied by the sample provider, not from assay-based typing. The repertoires were released in a freely available public database intended as a resource for research on the immune response to SARS-CoV-2.

The immunoSEQ Assay, a bias-controlled multiplex PCR, was used to amplify TCRbeta CDR3 regions from genomic DNA. Processing in the source paper ran as follows. The number of nucleated cells in each sample was estimated from the amplification of reference gene primers within the assay. To quantify the absolute abundance of each unique TCRbeta CDR3 rearrangement, sequence reads were collapsed and filtered. For each sample, productive Simpson clonality was calculated as the square root of Simpson's diversity index across productive rearrangements. TCRdb took over this immuneACCESS table, retaining in-frame rearrangements with V and J assigned. Such tables are incomplete; in checked studies, under half of the missing clones stem from an unresolved V gene, and the remainder is unexplained. V and J calls and clone size are given by that table; D and trimming were obtained from the DNA. Here the sample has roughly 170,000 clones; less than 85% occur a single time. 4.4% of the sample rests with the top ten.

Findings and caveats that apply to the study as a whole: How much clinical and demographic metadata was included differed by source and by participant, and the metadata was provided uncurated.

Measured from the cysteine to the phenylalanine, the CDR3 is 14 residues long. Of all the DNA, just the CDR3 is kept, 42 bases in frame from base 1. CDR1 GTSNPN and CDR2 SVGIG are derived from the germline V gene (reference sequence). V trim: 2 bases; J trim: 5 bases; unmatched bases: 3. Participants in the prospective study were aged roughly 18 to 100 years, lived in about two dozen United States geographic areas, and enrolled through a virtual design. In the prospective study, cohorts were assigned on the basis of participant-reported clinical history obtained from a screening survey and a study questionnaire. ImmuneRACE Cohort 3 recovered participants were defined by two consecutive negative NP/OP PCR tests, healthcare professional clearance, or symptom resolution. In the prospective study, mobile phlebotomists collected whole blood, serum and a nasopharyngeal or oropharyngeal swab from each participant. Additional blood draws and questionnaires over an approximately 2-month period could optionally be provided by prospective study participants. Prospective study blood samples were shipped either frozen or at room temperature before DNA extraction.

As to this clone: Its binding antigen is unknown. No clone much larger than this one lies a single base away; base qualities are absent.

The chain links TRBV30 with TRBJ2-3; 11 bases in between match TRBD2. This sequence was found in a woman aged 45-60 years who had recovered from COVID-19. What was sequenced was PBMCs or T cells enriched from blood (not recorded which). Read as DNA, the sequence is TGTGCCTGGAGTCCAACTAGCGGGGGAGATACGCAGTATTTT. Its translation is CAWSPTSGGDTQYF.